These 18 T cell receptor beta chains originate from one sample sequenced in a study of regulatory T cells in long-lasting Graves disease. Time point indicated: persistent/refractory GD, antithyroid drugs over 5 years with positive TRAb. Following extraction of RNA from PBMCs, that RNA was used to make the TCR library. Building the TCR beta libraries relied on iRepertoire HTBI primers, and CDR3 regions underwent Arm-PCR. TCRdb reprocessed the multiplex PCR reads with MiXCR, giving one entry per CDR3 protein. The data show fewer than 450,000 distinct CDR3 sequences, with less than 25% seen just once and under 25% held by the top ten. This sample comprised peripheral blood mononuclear cells (PBMCs), obtained when the disease was refractory, from a patient treated with antithyroid drugs. The receptors were gathered from a female donor with Graves disease.

Many counts were recorded for this clonotype. The rearrangement uses TRBV2 and TRBJ1-1, with 7 bases lining up with TRBD1. Germline CDR1 reads SNHLY; CDR2 reads FYNNEI. The CDR3 contains 15 residues. After removal of 4 bases from V and 4 bases from J, the junction contained 9 bases not matched to a gene. In nucleotides, the CDR3 is TGTGCCAGCAGTGCCCCCAGGGCAGGGGGCACTGAAGCTTTCTTT. It codes for CASSAPRAGGTEAFF.

Concerning this clonotype: One junction end does not reproduce the germline sequence, and a read error may be involved. V usage is TRBV10-2 and J usage is TRBJ1-6, with D hard to call. Looked up from germline, CDR1 is WSHSY and CDR2 is SAAADI. CDR3 length equals 15 residues. The CDR3 DNA reads TGCGCCAGCAGTGAACTACCGTCTGGTAATTCACCCCTCTACTTT. Translation: CASSELPSGNSPLYF.

J is TRBJ1-4 and V is TRBV6-5; 7 nucleotides align to TRBD1. Germline CDR1 and CDR2: MNHEY and SVGAGI. J lost 8 bases, V lost 2 bases, and 5 bases had no gene match. This CDR3 is 14 amino acids long. CDR3 DNA: TGTGCCAGCAGTTACATTGGACAGGCGGAAAAACTGTTTTTT. It is translated as CASSYIGQAEKLFF.

This clonotype was seen only once. The gene calls are TRBV5-1 and TRBJ2-1; perhaps TRBD2 as D (5 bases). CDR3 length: 16 amino acids. Germline values: CDR1 SGHRS, CDR2 YFSETQ. V was trimmed by 0 bases and J by 8 bases, leaving 18 bases between them. The CDR3, as DNA: TGCGCCAGCAGCTTGGCCCCCGCCGATAGCGCCCATGAGCAGTTCTTC. It is translated as CASSLAPADSAHEQFF.

A few counts support this clonotype. This rearrangement joins TRBV29-1 to TRBJ1-5; 7 nucleotides match TRBD1. Germline V gene sequence: CDR1 SQVTM, CDR2 ANQGSEA. V dropped 6 bases and J dropped 5; count of bases not matched to a gene: 4. CDR3 length equals 12 residues. The DNA for the CDR3 is TGCAGCGTAAGACAGGGCGATCAGCCCCAGCATTTT. Encoded protein: CSVRQGDQPQHF.

The chain uses TRBV15 and TRBJ1-4, with a weak D call TRBD1 (6 bases). The V gene lost 3 bases and the J gene lost 5 bases, with 10 bases spanning the gap. Looked up from germline, CDR1 is LNHNV and CDR2 is YYDKDF (reference sequence). The CDR3 sequence is 14 residues long. The CDR3 DNA sequence: TGTGCCACCAGCAGCTACAGGGTAAATGAAAAACTGTTTTTT. This encodes CATSSYRVNEKLFF.

At least ten counts were recorded for this clonotype. The V gene is TRBV15, the J gene TRBJ1-1; D gene uncertain. V lost 0 bases to trimming and J lost 6 bases, with 8 bases between them. The germline CDR1 and CDR2 sequences are LNHNV and YYDKDF (reference sequence). The CDR3 is 13 amino acids. The CDR3 loop reads CATSRDVGSEAFF. The CDR3 nucleotides are TGTGCCACCAGCAGAGATGTAGGGTCTGAAGCTTTCTTT.

V usage is TRBV12-3 or TRBV12-4 and J usage is TRBJ1-1, with D uncertain. CDR3 length: 14 residues. The V gene lost 6 bases and the J gene lost 1 base, with 12 bases spanning the gap. CDR3 coding DNA: TGTGCCAGCAGGTCCTCTTCGGGGAACACTGAAGCTTTCTTT. As protein: CASRSSSGNTEAFF.

The chain recombines TRBV25-1 with TRBJ1-2; the match to TRBD1 covers 9 bases. The V and J ends lost 3 bases and 4 bases, in that order; junction bases with no gene match: 6. CDR1 and CDR2 from the germline V gene are MGHDK and SYGVNS. This CDR3 region has 15 residues. The CDR3 sequence: CASSDPGQGLYGYTF. CDR3 nucleotide sequence: TGTGCCAGCAGTGACCCGGGACAGGGACTCTATGGCTACACCTTC.

In this sample, this clonotype turned up many times. V is TRBV7-9 and J is TRBJ2-7; the match to TRBD2 covers 7 bases. The CDR3 has 16 amino acids. The germline CDR1 and CDR2 sequences are SEHNR and FQNEAQ (reference sequence). Losses at the gene ends were 5 bases for V and 1 base for J; bases not matched to a gene: 11. The CDR3 reads CASSPPSGEGSYEQYF. The CDR3 region has the DNA TGTGCCAGCAGCCCACCGAGCGGGGAGGGGTCCTACGAGCAGTACTTC.

This clonotype was observed once. The rearrangement uses TRBV10-3 and TRBJ2-2, with D maybe TRBD1 (5 bases). The CDR3 has 17 amino acids. Germline V gives CDR1 ENHRY, CDR2 SYGVKD. The ends were cut back, 4 bases at V and 5 bases at J, with 20 bases in the middle. The CDR3 DNA reads as TGTGCCATCAGTGGAGGACACAGTAGCCCAACAACCGGGGAGCTGTTTTTT. Protein: CAISGGHSSPTTGELFF.

This clonotype has a count of ten or more. J is TRBJ1-5 and V is TRBV11-2; no reliable D call. Looked up from germline, CDR1 is SGHAT and CDR2 is FQNNGV. The CDR3 extends over 15 amino acids. V was trimmed by 3 bases and J by 2 bases, leaving 11 bases between them. The CDR3 DNA follows: TGTGCCAGCAGCTTGAACAGCGTCGGCAATCAGCCCCAGCATTTT. Translation: CASSLNSVGNQPQHF.

The chain has TRBV15 and TRBJ2-1; D gene unclear. Between the trimmed V and J ends, which lost 3 bases and 8 bases, there was a span of 11 bases. Germline V gene data show CDR1 as LNHNV and CDR2 as YYDKDF (reference sequence). CDR3 size: 13 residues. The DNA of the CDR3 is TGTGCCACCAGCAGGTACCGAGGCGATGAGCAGTTCTTC. Translated, it gives CATSRYRGDEQFF.

V is TRBV6-2 or TRBV6-3 and J is TRBJ1-5; 8 nucleotides align to TRBD1. Germline assignment: CDR1 MNHEY and CDR2 SVGEGT. V lost 1 base, J lost 3 bases, and 5 bases stayed unmatched. The CDR3 is 16 amino acids. In DNA form, the CDR3 reads TGTGCCAGCAGTTACTTACAGGGGGAGGTCAATCAGCCCCAGCATTTT. It specifies CASSYLQGEVNQPQHF.

This clonotype was picked up one time. The V gene is TRBV12-5, the J gene TRBJ2-1; TRBD1 aligns across 9 bases. The CDR3 runs to 17 residues. Germline trimming cut 9 bases from V and 7 bases from J; bases unmatched to any gene: 19. CDR1 LGHNT and CDR2 FRNRAP come from the germline V gene. The CDR3, as DNA: TGTGCTAGATCCCCTCCCGTAATCCCGGGACAGGGAAATGAGCAGTTCTTC. Its translation: CARSPPVIPGQGNEQFF.

This clonotype was found a few times. V gene TRBV4-1 combines with J gene TRBJ2-7; the D gene could be TRBD1 or TRBD2 (5 bases each). The CDR3 contains 14 residues. Germline-derived CDR1 and CDR2 are MGHRA and YSYEKL. Trimming left V 3 bases short and J 1 base short, with 10 bases between. The CDR3 bases are TGCGCCAGCAGCCAGGGGTGGGGGTCCTACGAGCAGTACTTC. Translation gives CASSQGWGSYEQYF.

This clonotype occurred many times. The CDR3 sequence is CASSDGNRAYEQYF. CDR3 DNA sequence: TGTGCCAGCAGTGACGGTAACCGAGCCTACGAGCAGTACTTC. The rearrangement joins TRBV2 to TRBJ2-7, with no clear D. Trimming left V 3 bases short and J 2 bases short, with 11 bases between. From germline, CDR1 is SNHLY and CDR2 FYNNEI. This CDR3 has 14 amino acids.

This clonotype was seen repeatedly, ten times or more. The chain combines TRBV7-2 with TRBJ2-7, with TRBD2 matching over 7 bases. With 6 bases clipped from V and 2 bases from J, the junction kept 7 bases outside the gene matches. The CDR3 contains 14 residues. Germline loops: CDR1 SGHTA, CDR2 FQGNSA. The CDR3 DNA follows: TGTGCCAGCAGTCACGGGAGGCCGCCCTACGAGCAGTACTTC. Translated, it gives CASSHGRPPYEQYF. The whole variable domain, filled in from reference TRBV7-2 and TRBJ2-7, reads GAGVSQSPSNKVTEKGKDVELRCDPISGHTALYWYRQSLGQGLEFLIYFQGNSAPDKSGLPSDRFSAERTGGSVSTLTIQRTQQEDSAVYLCASSHGRPPYEQYFGPGTRLTVT.